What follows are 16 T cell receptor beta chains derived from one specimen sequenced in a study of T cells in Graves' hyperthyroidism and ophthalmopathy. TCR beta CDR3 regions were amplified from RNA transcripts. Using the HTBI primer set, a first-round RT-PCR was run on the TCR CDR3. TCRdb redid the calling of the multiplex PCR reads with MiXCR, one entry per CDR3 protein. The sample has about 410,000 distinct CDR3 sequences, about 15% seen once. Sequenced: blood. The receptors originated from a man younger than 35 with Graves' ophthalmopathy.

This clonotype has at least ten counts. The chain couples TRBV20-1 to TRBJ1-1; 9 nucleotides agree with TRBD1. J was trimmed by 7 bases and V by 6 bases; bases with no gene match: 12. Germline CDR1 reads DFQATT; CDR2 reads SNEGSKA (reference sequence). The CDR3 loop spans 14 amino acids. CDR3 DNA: TGCAGTGCCATCCCGGGACAGGGCCTTGGTGAAGCTTTCTTT. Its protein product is CSAIPGQGLGEAFF.

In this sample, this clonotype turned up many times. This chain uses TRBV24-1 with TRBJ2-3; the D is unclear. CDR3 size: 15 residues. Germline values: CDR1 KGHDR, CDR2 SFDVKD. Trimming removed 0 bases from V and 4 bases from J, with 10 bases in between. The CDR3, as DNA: TGTGCCACCAGTGATTTGCCCACGTCCGCAGATACGCAGTATTTT. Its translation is CATSDLPTSADTQYF.

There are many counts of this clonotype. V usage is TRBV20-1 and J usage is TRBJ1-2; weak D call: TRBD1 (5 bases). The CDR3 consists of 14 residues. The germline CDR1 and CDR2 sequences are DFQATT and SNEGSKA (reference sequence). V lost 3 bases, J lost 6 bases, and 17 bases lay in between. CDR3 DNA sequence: TGCAGTGCTAGTCCGGGACTTCGCACTAATGGCTACACCTTC. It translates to CSASPGLRTNGYTF.

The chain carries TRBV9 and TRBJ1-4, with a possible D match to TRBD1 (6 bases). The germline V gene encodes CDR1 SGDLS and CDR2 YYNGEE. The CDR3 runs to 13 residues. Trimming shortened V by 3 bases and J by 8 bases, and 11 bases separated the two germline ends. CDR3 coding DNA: TGTGCCAGCAGCGGACAGGTCGGGGAAAAACTGTTTTTT. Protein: CASSGQVGEKLFF.

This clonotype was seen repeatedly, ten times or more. Here the CDR3 DNA reads TGCGCCAGCAGCCAATCGGACAGGACCGATGAGCAGTTCTTC. The encoded protein is CASSQSDRTDEQFF. The rearrangement uses TRBV4-1 and TRBJ2-1, with TRBD1 matching 7 bases. Germline CDR1 MGHRA, CDR2 YSYEKL. The CDR3 is 14 residues long. The V gene end was trimmed by 2 bases and the J gene end by 8 bases; junction bases not matched to a gene: 6.

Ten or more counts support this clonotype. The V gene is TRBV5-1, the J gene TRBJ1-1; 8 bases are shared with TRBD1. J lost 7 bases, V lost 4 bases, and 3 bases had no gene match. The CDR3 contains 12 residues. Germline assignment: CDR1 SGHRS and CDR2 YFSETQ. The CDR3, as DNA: TGCGCCAGCAGCCGGGACAGGCATGAAGCTTTCTTT. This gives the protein CASSRDRHEAFF.

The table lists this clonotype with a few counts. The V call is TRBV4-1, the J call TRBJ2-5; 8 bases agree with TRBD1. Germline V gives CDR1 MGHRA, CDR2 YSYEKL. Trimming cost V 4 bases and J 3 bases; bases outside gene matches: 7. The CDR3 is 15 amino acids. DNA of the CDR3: TGCGCCAGCAGCCCACGGACAGGGCGGGAAGAGACCCAGTACTTC. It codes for CASSPRTGREETQYF.

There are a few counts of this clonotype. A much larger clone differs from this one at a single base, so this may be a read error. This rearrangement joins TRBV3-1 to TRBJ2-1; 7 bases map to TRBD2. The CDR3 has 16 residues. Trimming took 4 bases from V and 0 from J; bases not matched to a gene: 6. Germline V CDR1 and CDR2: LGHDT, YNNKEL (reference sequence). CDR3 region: CASSRQGGSSYNEQFF. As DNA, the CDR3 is TGTGCCAGCAGCCGGCAGGGCGGGAGCTCCTACAATGAGCAGTTCTTC.

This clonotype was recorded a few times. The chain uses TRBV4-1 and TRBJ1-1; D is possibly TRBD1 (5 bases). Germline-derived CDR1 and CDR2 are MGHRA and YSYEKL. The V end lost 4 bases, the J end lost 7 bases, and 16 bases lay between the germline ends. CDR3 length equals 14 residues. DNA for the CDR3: TGCGCCAGCAGCCCCCGGCAGGGAACTTTTGAAGCTTTCTTT. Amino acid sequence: CASSPRQGTFEAFF.

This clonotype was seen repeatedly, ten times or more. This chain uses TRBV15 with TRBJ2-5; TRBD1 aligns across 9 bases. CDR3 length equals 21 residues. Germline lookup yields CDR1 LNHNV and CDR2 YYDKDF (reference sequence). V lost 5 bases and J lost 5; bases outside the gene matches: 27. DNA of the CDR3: TGTGCCACCAGCGGATCCCAACCGACCCACTTCTGGACAGGGGAGAGGGAGACCCAGTACTTC. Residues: CATSGSQPTHFWTGERETQYF.

The CDR3 spells CASSLLGRSSYEQYF. The CDR3 DNA reads TGTGCCAGCAGCTTACTGGGGAGGAGCTCCTACGAGCAGTACTTC. The chain joins TRBV5-4 to TRBJ2-7; possibly TRBD2 for D (6 bases). The CDR3 contains 15 residues. V was trimmed by 2 bases and J by 0 bases, leaving 12 bases between them. Germline assignment: CDR1 SGHNT and CDR2 YYREEE (reference sequence).

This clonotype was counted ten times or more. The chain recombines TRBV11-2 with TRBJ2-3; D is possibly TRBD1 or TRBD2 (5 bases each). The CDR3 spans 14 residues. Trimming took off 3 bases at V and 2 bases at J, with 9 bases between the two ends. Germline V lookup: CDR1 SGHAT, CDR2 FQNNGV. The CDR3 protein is CASSFEGYTDTQYF. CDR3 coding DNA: TGTGCCAGCAGCTTCGAGGGGTACACAGATACGCAGTATTTT.

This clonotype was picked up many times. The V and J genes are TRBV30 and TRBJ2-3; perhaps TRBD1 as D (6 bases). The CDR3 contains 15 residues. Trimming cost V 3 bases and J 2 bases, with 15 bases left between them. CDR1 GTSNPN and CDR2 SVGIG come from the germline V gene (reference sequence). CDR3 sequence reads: CAWSLRDNLTDTQYF. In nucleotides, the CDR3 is TGTGCCTGGAGCCTCCGGGACAACCTCACAGATACGCAGTATTTT.

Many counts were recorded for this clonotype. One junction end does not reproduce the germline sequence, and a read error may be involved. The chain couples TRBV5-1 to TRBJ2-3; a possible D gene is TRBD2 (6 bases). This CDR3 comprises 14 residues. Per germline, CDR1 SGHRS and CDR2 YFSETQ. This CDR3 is CASSPGGTTDTQYF. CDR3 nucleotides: TGTGCCAGCTCACCAGGCGGGACCACAGATACGCAGTATTTT.

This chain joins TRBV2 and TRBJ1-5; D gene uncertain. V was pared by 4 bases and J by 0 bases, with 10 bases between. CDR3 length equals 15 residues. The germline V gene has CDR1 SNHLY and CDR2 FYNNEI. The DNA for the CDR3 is TGTGCCAGCAGTGCCTCGGCAAATAGCAATCAGCCCCAGCATTTT. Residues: CASSASANSNQPQHF.

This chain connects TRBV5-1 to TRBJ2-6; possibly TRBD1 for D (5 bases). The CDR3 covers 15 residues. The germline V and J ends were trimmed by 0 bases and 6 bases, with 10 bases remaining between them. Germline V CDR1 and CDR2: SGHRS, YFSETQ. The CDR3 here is CASSLGGNAANVLTF. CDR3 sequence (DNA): TGCGCCAGCAGCTTGGGGGGCAATGCGGCCAACGTCCTGACTTTC.